This TCR beta chain is from a study of brain T cells in children with intractable seizures. Notes on the study in general: Each case's top public CDR3 resembled known HCMV, EBV or influenza A CDR3s. Pre- and post-surgery blood differed in depth, so pre-surgery absences may be undersampling.

Sequenced by immunoSEQ multiplex PCR; TCRdb stores in-frame clones only, minus some. Counted here are fewer than 9,500 clones, around 73% occurring once; the ten biggest clones make up around 8.3%. The CDR3 loop spans 14 amino acids. V dropped 7 bases and J dropped 0; count of bases not matched to a gene: 2. From germline, CDR1 is LNHDA and CDR2 SQIVND (reference sequence). Sequencing was limited to surgery cases with top T cell transcript signatures in brain tissue. Patients received at least one anti-epileptic drug before surgery. To note about this clone: Its target is not known.

This sequence was found in a boy under two years old with tuberous sclerosis and intractable seizures. Sequenced material: resected brain tissue, taken at surgery. The V call is TRBV19, the J call TRBJ2-1, with 8 bases identical to TRBD1. CDR3 loop: CASTTGGSYNEQFF. The CDR3 bases are TGTGCCAGTACCACAGGGGGCTCCTACAATGAGCAGTTCTTC.